A selection of T cell receptor beta chains follows, all from one sample in a study of blood T cell repertoires in COVID-19. TCRdb's table, derived via immunoSEQ multiplex PCR, lists solely in-frame clones and lacks some. The sample has roughly 250,000 clones, about 79% seen once. The sequencing input was peripheral blood. All receptors come from a woman of 80 years or more with acute or convalescent COVID-19. Both conserved end residues are part of each CDR3. A D gene is named only where the DNA matches it firmly. A row's size may be missing; if present it is once, few, many or a size class.

cdr3_aa cdr3_nt j_call v_call d_call clone_size
CASTPRTQASGANVLTF TGTGCCAGTACCCCCCGGACACAGGCCTCTGGGGCCAACGTCCTGACTTTC TRBJ2-6 TRBV19 . .
CASSVTPSQVETQYF TGTGCCAGCAGCGTCACCCCCTCCCAGGTGGAGACCCAGTACTTC TRBJ2-5 TRBV9 . .
CASSPPGLGLHEQFF TGCGCCAGCAGCCCCCCGGGACTAGGATTGCATGAGCAGTTCTTC TRBJ2-1 TRBV5-1 TRBD2 .
CASSVFPAGRDSPLHF TGCGCCAGCTCAGTCTTCCCGGCAGGGAGGGATTCACCCCTCCACTTT TRBJ1-6 TRBV4-1 . .
CASSETGQPYGYTF TGTGCCAGCAGTGAGACAGGCCAACCGTATGGCTACACCTTC TRBJ1-2 TRBV28 . .
CASSEDGRVYNSPLHF TGTGCCAGCAGTGAAGACGGCCGGGTCTATAATTCACCCCTCCACTTT TRBJ1-6 TRBV6-1 . .
CAISPGQGSFGYTF TGTGCCATCAGCCCGGGACAGGGATCGTTCGGCTACACCTTC TRBJ1-2 TRBV10-3 TRBD1 .
CASSPPGQGGYNEQFF TGTGCCAGCTCACCACCAGGGCAGGGGGGATACAATGAGCAGTTCTTC TRBJ2-1 TRBV18 . .
CASSLVPQKNTGELFF TGTGCCAGCAGCTTGGTACCCCAGAAGAACACCGGGGAGCTGTTTTTT TRBJ2-2 TRBV5-5 . few
CASSEFPGGKQYF TGTGCCAGCAGTGAATTTCCGGGAGGAAAACAGTACTTC TRBJ2-7 TRBV25-1 TRBD2 once
CASSGGPTDTQYF TGTGCCAGCTCCGGGGGGCCCACAGATACGCAGTATTTT TRBJ2-3 TRBV9 . .
CASSSGGSRSYNEQFF TGTGCCAGCAGTAGCGGGGGCTCCCGGTCCTACAATGAGCAGTTCTTC TRBJ2-1 TRBV2 TRBD2 .
CASCDRANTGELFF TGCGCCAGCTGCGACAGGGCTAACACCGGGGAGCTGTTTTTT TRBJ2-2 TRBV5-1 TRBD1 .
CSASRRGPAEAFF TGCAGCGCATCCCGAAGGGGGCCGGCTGAAGCTTTCTTT TRBJ1-1 TRBV29-1 TRBD1 .
CVSSIDGTNNQPQHF TGTGTCAGTAGTATAGATGGGACAAACAATCAGCCCCAGCATTTT TRBJ1-5 TRBV19 . .
CASSPDRVVEKLFF TGTGCCAGCTCACCTGACAGGGTAGTCGAAAAACTGTTTTTT TRBJ1-4 TRBV18 TRBD1 .
CASSYALTGLNEKLFF TGTGCCAGCAGCTATGCTCTGACAGGGCTTAATGAAAAACTGTTTTTT TRBJ1-4 TRBV7-2 TRBD1 .
CASSPQSSGGADTQYF TGTGCCAGCAGCCCCCAATCTAGCGGGGGGGCAGATACGCAGTATTTT TRBJ2-3 TRBV7-2 TRBD2 .
CSVILGTGGSYEQYF TGCAGCGTGATCCTTGGGACAGGGGGCTCCTACGAGCAGTACTTC TRBJ2-7 TRBV29-1 TRBD1 .
CAILDRAGEKLFF TGTGCCATCCTAGACAGGGCCGGGGAAAAACTGTTTTTT TRBJ1-4 TRBV28 TRBD1 .
CASSLDGGRREAFF TGTGCCAGCAGCCTAGACGGGGGGCGTAGGGAAGCTTTCTTT TRBJ1-1 TRBV6-5 . .
CASSGPGQKLEQYF TGTGCCAGCAGCGGACCGGGACAGAAACTTGAGCAGTACTTC TRBJ2-7 TRBV9 TRBD1 .
CATADSSNQPQHF TGTGCCACCGCGGACTCAAGCAATCAGCCCCAGCATTTT TRBJ1-5 TRBV19 . .
CASSLGDRGRNEKLFF TGTGCCAGCAGCTTAGGTGACAGGGGGAGAAATGAAAAACTGTTTTTT TRBJ1-4 TRBV7-9 TRBD1 .
CAWSPGSDNSPLHF TGTGCCTGGTCTCCGGGATCAGATAATTCACCCCTCCACTTT TRBJ1-6 TRBV30 . once
CASSSREGVTDTQYF TGCGCCAGCAGCTCGCGGGAGGGGGTCACAGATACGCAGTATTTT TRBJ2-3 TRBV5-1 TRBD2 .
CASSLDRGSNQPQHF TGTGCCAGCAGCCTCGACAGGGGAAGCAATCAGCCCCAGCATTTT TRBJ1-5 TRBV27 TRBD1 .
CASSELRQGLHSPLHF TGTGCCAGCAGCGAACTACGACAGGGGCTACATTCACCCCTCCACTTT TRBJ1-6 TRBV7-8 TRBD1 .
CASSQDDRVGNTIYF TGCGCCAGCAGCCAAGACGACAGGGTTGGAAACACCATATATTTT TRBJ1-3 TRBV4-1 TRBD1 .
CASSPSGQPQHF TGTGCCAGCAGCCCCTCGGGTCAGCCCCAGCATTTT TRBJ1-5 TRBV12-3/TRBV12-4 . .
CASIPDRPGEQYF TGTGCCAGCATCCCGGACAGGCCGGGGGAGCAGTACTTC TRBJ2-7 TRBV21-1 . .
CASRTRDRGSNQPQHF TGTGCCAGCAGAACCCGGGACAGGGGTAGCAATCAGCCCCAGCATTTT TRBJ1-5 TRBV2 TRBD1 .
CASSQGLEAFF TGTGCCAGCAGCCAGGGACTTGAAGCTTTCTTT TRBJ1-1 TRBV7-9 . few
CAWSGRGSTQHF TGTGCCTGGAGTGGCCGGGGTTCGACCCAGCATTTT TRBJ1-5 TRBV30 . few
CATSDSDRVPSYGYTF TGTGCCACCAGTGATTCCGACAGGGTCCCTTCCTATGGCTACACCTTC TRBJ1-2 TRBV24-1 TRBD1 .
CASSPTGGLNTEAFF TGTGCCAGCAGTCCGACAGGGGGATTGAACACTGAAGCTTTCTTT TRBJ1-1 TRBV6-5 TRBD1 .
CASSPPWGPGELFF TGTGCCAGCAGCCCCCCGTGGGGGCCCGGGGAGCTGTTTTTT TRBJ2-2 TRBV2 . .
CASSLGGGTEAFF TGTGCCAGCAGCTTGGGGGGAGGTACTGAAGCTTTCTTT TRBJ1-1 TRBV5-4 . .
CASTRVGFTNYGYTF TGTGCCAGTACCAGGGTCGGGTTTACTAACTATGGCTACACCTTC TRBJ1-2 TRBV28 . .
CASSQPERGYEQYF TGTGCCAGCAGCCAACCAGAGCGGGGCTACGAGCAGTACTTC TRBJ2-7 TRBV6-5 TRBD2 .
CASRRTGSYGYTF TGTGCCAGCCGCAGGACAGGGAGCTATGGCTACACCTTC TRBJ1-2 TRBV27 TRBD1 .
CASSAARGYNSGNTIYF TGTGCCAGCAGTGCAGCGCGCGGTTACAACTCTGGAAACACCATATATTTT TRBJ1-3 TRBV2 . once
CAISEKRGQGASGYTF TGTGCCATCAGTGAGAAGAGGGGACAGGGAGCCTCTGGCTACACCTTC TRBJ1-2 TRBV10-3 TRBD1 .
CASSLRSVGTGFFNTEAFF TGTGCCAGCAGTTTAAGGTCGGTCGGTACAGGATTTTTTAACACTGAAGCTTTCTTT TRBJ1-1 TRBV27 . .
CATSRVGRTSGGHTDTQYF TGTGCCACCAGCAGAGTGGGTAGGACTAGCGGGGGCCATACGGATACGCAGTATTTT TRBJ2-3 TRBV15 TRBD2 .
CASSDRNSPLHF TGTGCCAGCAGTGACAGGAATTCACCCCTCCACTTT TRBJ1-6 TRBV28 . .
CASSRTGLANEKLFF TGTGCCAGCAGCCGCACAGGATTGGCGAATGAAAAACTGTTTTTT TRBJ1-4 TRBV14 . .
CASSSPYRDGEQYF TGCGCCAGCAGCTCACCCTACAGGGACGGCGAGCAGTACTTC TRBJ2-7 TRBV5-1 . once